This TCR beta chain was recovered during a study of cytomegalovirus exposure and HLA in healthy donors (dated by TCRdb to 2017 to 2019). Concerning the study at large: In an earlier analysis of 450 to 750 of the donors, about 260 Gb of sequence data and 117 million unique TCR beta sequences from roughly 180 million T cells were reported. Across about 370 genotyped donors of the cohort, an average of roughly 200,000 unique TCR beta nucleotide sequences per donor were sequenced, and roughly 18% of those sequences were non-productive. To predict cytomegalovirus infection status, the study brought together high-throughput TCR immunosequencing, statistical association of individual TCRs with disease status, and machine learning. Four to six DR-DQ haplotypes were handled as single units for association and clustering, since linkage in the cohort was strong. A separate validation cohort of roughly 130 different subjects was used in addition to the approximately 640-subject first cohort. The T cell repertoires of about 700 subjects were profiled by immunosequencing and related to cytomegalovirus serostatus. Typing coverage differed by locus: A, B, C, DRB1 and DQB1 were typed in about 620-630 donors, DQA1 in 500 to 550, DPA1 in around 580, and DPB1 in 472. Genome-wide SNP genotypes for about 55% of the 666 donors were used in a later genetic analysis, which treated that subset as a discovery cohort. About 300 gigabases of sequencing data and 70 million to 100 million unique TCR sequences were included in an early release covering about 700 HLA-typed donors. HLA typing included class I and class II loci at four-digit resolution. An earlier analysis of around 640 of the donors used high-throughput TCR beta sequencing to judge whether each TCR beta V gene segment behaved as functional or pseudogenic. Of the roughly 400 genotyped donors, about 84% fell in the genetic ancestry cluster associated with self-reported Caucasian donors. Every discovery cohort repertoire had been produced on one sequencing platform. The study aimed to test whether cataloging public T cell receptors could reveal signatures of past pathogen exposure. The later analysis used no new phenotypic data to find candidate immune exposures, relying instead on TCR beta sequences and their occurrence across donors. Donor age, sex, ethnicity and CMV serostatus were compiled alongside the repertoire data. In a later analysis, previously published TCR beta repertoires from several hundred donors were re-analyzed and high-resolution HLA genotyping was added so that TCR occurrence patterns could be studied.

Remarks on this clone: Its antigen remains unidentified. No qualities accompany the bases; no much larger clone lies one base away.

The paper's findings and limits, for the study overall: The cohort was sequenced for TCR beta chains only, and without alpha or paired-chain data the features that could be detected were limited. Across donors, most TCR sequences were observed very rarely, whereas some public TCRs were present in many individuals. The authors suggested that the approach could potentially be generalized to other disease states and immunological phenotypes. In a later analysis, most CMV-associated TCR beta chains were found to appear HLA-restricted, with HLA associations seemingly driven largely by CMV exposure. HLA typing was unavailable for some donors at each locus, so association tests used only the typed subset. At a false discovery rate of 0.05, a later analysis linked under 20,000 TCR beta sequences to specific HLA alleles. According to a later genetic analysis, donors in an Asian-associated ancestry cluster had fewer N-insertions in productive TCRs than the roughly 700-donor mean. Compared with equally common non-associated chains, HLA-associated TCR beta chains in a later analysis were more clonally expanded and had lower generation probabilities. Because counts were too low, approximately 15 rarely observed V segments, including chromosome 9 orphons, were excluded from the earlier analysis of about 500 of the donors. In an earlier analysis of some 540 of the donors, most TCR beta V segments appeared in productive rearrangements about 90% or about 30% of the time, broadly matching IMGT annotations. A few of the identified cytomegalovirus-associated TCR beta chains were confirmed in vitro to be specific for cytomegalovirus antigens. The study listed approximately 150 TCR beta chains as associated with cytomegalovirus. The classifier was reported to diagnose cytomegalovirus status with high specificity and sensitivity in both the original and validation cohorts. A cluster of highly shared sequence variants was judged likely to represent a technical artifact of the sequencing pipeline. Correlated functional status among segregating V segments might reflect linkage disequilibrium, but an unknown experimental factor could not be ruled out. Some IMGT-functional V segments, including TRBV6-2 and TRBV6-3, could not be told apart with the 87-base-pair reads, so those segments were excluded. A further reported finding was that TCR beta sequences accurately predicted the HLA-A and HLA-B alleles for most subjects in the first cohort. An association between a missense DCLRE1C variant and V-gene and J-gene trimming of TCR beta chains was found in a later genetic analysis and replicated in an independent cohort. The presence/absence analyses assumed that sequencing depth was roughly uniform across donors, and that assumption may not be true. CMV serostatus was the only immune exposure information available for the cohort. A later analysis found that TCR association rates varied across HLA loci, with DRB1 alleles showing the most associated TCRs and HLA-C alleles the fewest. According to a later analysis, parvovirus B19, influenza, CMV and Epstein-Barr virus appeared linked to several top co-occurrence clusters. Assigning TCR associations to individual alleles was difficult when HLA alleles, especially DR and DQ, strongly co-occurred.

The V and J ends are trimmed by 3 bases and 6 bases, leaving 20 bases between them. CDR1 SGHDT and CDR2 YYEEEE are derived from the germline V gene. From cysteine to phenylalanine, the CDR3 is 16 amino acids long. The read is trimmed to its CDR3 DNA, 48 bases read in frame from base 1. The library was built by means of the immunoSEQ multiplex PCR assay. For the multiplex PCR, a mixture combining 60 forward primers for TCR Vbeta segments and 13 reverse primers for TCR Jbeta segments was used. A multiplex PCR assay on genomic DNA amplified the CDR3 region of rearranged TCR beta genes. Amplified TCR beta libraries were sequenced as 87-base-pair reads on the Illumina HiSeq System. The authors processed their data as follows. A later analysis tallied 75 million to 95 million unique TCR beta chains across the roughly 610 repertoires, and about 10 million of those chains were shared by two or more donors. Raw reads were error-corrected and collapsed into unique sequences by a nearest-neighbor algorithm in which closely related sequences were merged to remove PCR and sequencing errors. V, D and J gene segments were assigned by aligning CDR3 sequences to IMGT reference sequences. For a sequence to be retained, at least a six-nucleotide match to both a V gene segment and a J gene segment was required. A rearrangement counted as productive if the CDR3 had no stop codons and remained in frame with V and J, and every other rearrangement counted as non-productive. CDR3 was defined by IMGT convention, running from the second conserved V-encoded cysteine to the conserved J-encoded phenylalanine. The earlier analysis of about 570 of the donors excluded any sequence lacking an unambiguous match to a single V gene segment. In an earlier analysis of several hundred of the donors, V segments were called functional above 56.7% productive rearrangements and were called segregating when the between-donor standard deviation exceeded 5%. A statistical classification framework was built to diagnose cytomegalovirus status from the catalog of TCR beta chain sequences. In a later analysis, TCR nucleotide sequences were compared against IMGT/GENE-DB human TR gene sequences so that V and J genes could be assigned. The TCRdist pipeline was used in a later analysis to assign CDR3 sequences and most-parsimonious VDJ recombination scenarios. In a later analysis, every TCR beta chain was defined by the combination of its CDR3 amino acid sequence and its V-gene family, and reads without a unique V-gene family were dropped. A later analysis removed 550 to 650 highly shared, low-generation-probability nucleotide sequences to deal with suspected cross-contamination and a sequencing artifact. A later analysis calculated a clonal expansion index for each public chain from normalized within-repertoire ranks of inferred template counts. In a later analysis, generation probabilities were computed using a VDJ recombination model fitted to out-of-frame rearrangements, and the results were checked against IGoR. Hypergeometric tests were used in a later analysis to score TCR-TCR, TCR-HLA and TCR-CMV co-occurrence, with a repertoire-size bias correction applied to the TCR pairs. False discovery rates were estimated in a later analysis by permuting HLA or CMV assignments 20 times. A later analysis grouped co-occurring TCRs with DBSCAN, adding TCRdist sequence similarity when clustering within HLA-allele-positive subsets. For co-occurrence clustering, repertoires with fewer than 30,000 or more than 120,000 public chains were excluded, along with 5 or 6 repertoires with anomalous nucleotide sharing. Here the immuneACCESS table is served through TCRdb, limited to in-frame sequences with V and J called. Missing clones are a known gap in these copies; in checked studies unresolved V genes cover under half, and the rest lacks a known reason. The V and J calls and clone size were taken over from that table, and D and trimming were inferred from the DNA. In this sample the table shows 100,000 to 150,000 clones, 78% of which occur a single time. The leading ten clones occupy approximately 1.6% of the sample.

The cohort comprised hundreds of healthy bone marrow donors. At the time of sampling, every cohort member was nominally healthy, though immune exposures that went unrecorded were likely present. The donor was CMV seronegative and belonged to the group of 352 seronegative cohort members. Each donor provided a peripheral blood sample, and peripheral blood mononuclear cells were used for TCR beta sequencing. The Qiagen DNeasy Blood Extraction Kit was used to extract genomic DNA from the blood cell samples. The TCR was taken from a woman aged 18-35 years in good health and CMV-seronegative. The sequenced material came from PBMCs. This chain is built from TRBV5-6 and TRBJ2-3, and the D gene may be TRBD1, 5 bases matching. The sequence in DNA is TGTGCCAGCAGCTCGGCAGGGATTGCCCTGGACGATACGCAGTATTTT. It encodes CASSSAGIALDDTQYF.